This T cell receptor (beta chain) comes out of a study of response to subunit inactivated influenza vaccine. Study-wide findings and caveats: It was the authors' suggestion that each seasonal influenza vaccination recruits few new T cells.

In its sample, this clonotype was seen a few times. The antigen remains unidentified. MiXCR was run by TCRdb on the RT-PCR reads, yielding one entry per CDR3 protein. Of around 790,000 distinct CDR3 sequences in the sample, 21% were seen once. The source material was PBMCs from blood, sampled 4 to 6 days after vaccination. This sequence originates from a man over 45 who received an inactivated influenza vaccine.

CDR3 in DNA: TGCAGCGTTTTAGCGGGGGCCTCGACCTACAATGAGCAGTTCTTC. Encoded protein: CSVLAGASTYNEQFF. The V and J genes are TRBV29-1 and TRBJ2-1; 9 bases align to TRBD2. Germline V gene data show CDR1 as SQVTM and CDR2 as ANQGSEA. The CDR3 is made up of 15 amino acids. J lost 2 bases, V lost 5 bases, and 7 bases had no gene match.